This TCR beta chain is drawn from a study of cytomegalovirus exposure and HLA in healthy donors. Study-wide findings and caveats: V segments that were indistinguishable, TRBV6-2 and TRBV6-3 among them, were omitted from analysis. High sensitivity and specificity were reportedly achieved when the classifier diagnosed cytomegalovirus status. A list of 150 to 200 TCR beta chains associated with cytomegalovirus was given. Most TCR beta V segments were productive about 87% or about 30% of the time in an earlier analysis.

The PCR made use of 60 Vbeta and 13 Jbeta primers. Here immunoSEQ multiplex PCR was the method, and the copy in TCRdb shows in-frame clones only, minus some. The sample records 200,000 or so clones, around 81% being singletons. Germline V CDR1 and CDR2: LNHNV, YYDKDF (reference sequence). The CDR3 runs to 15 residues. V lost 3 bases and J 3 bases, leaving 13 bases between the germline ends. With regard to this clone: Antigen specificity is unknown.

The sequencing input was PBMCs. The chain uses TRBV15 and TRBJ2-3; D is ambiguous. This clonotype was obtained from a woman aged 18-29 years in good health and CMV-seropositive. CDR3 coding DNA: TGTGCCACCAGCAGTCCCCGAAAACAGACAGATACGCAGTATTTT. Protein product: CATSSPRKQTDTQYF.